The present entry profiles one T cell receptor beta chain with its context. What it recognizes is unknown. This sample stems from a study of T cell responses to AZD1222 COVID-19 vaccine. Study details: Analyses pooled second doses at about 4 or about 12 weeks.

Study-wide points: The sample set comprised mostly white British donors with more females, and clonal diversity was possibly underestimated.

Libraries were prepared by immunoSEQ multiplex PCR; TCRdb keeps only in-frame clonotypes and omits some of them. Of tens of thousands of clones detected, over 75% appear once; the ten largest clones hold roughly 17%. V was pared by 2 bases and J by 2 bases, with 9 bases of the junction left unmatched. Germline CDR1 SGHDT, CDR2 YYEEEE. The CDR3 loop spans 17 amino acids. The sample was peripheral blood, taken on day 0 of AZD1222 vaccination. The V call is TRBV5-6, the J call TRBJ2-1; 8 positions agree with TRBD2. The sequence came from an adult in good health. The CDR3 DNA is TGTGCCAGCAGCTTAGCGGGAGCGCTTCTCCCCTACAATGAGCAGTTCTTC. This encodes CASSLAGALLPYNEQFF.